The T cell receptor (beta chain) described here comes from a study of CD8 T cells in ankylosing spondylitis. Findings of the study overall: A motif of eight highly homologous TCR beta variants was seen as apparently characteristic of ankylosing spondylitis blood. Reportedly, matched ankylosing spondylitis synovial fluid was significantly enriched for disease-linked clones.

This clonotype was seen repeatedly, ten times or more. What it recognizes is unknown. Library preparation for TCR beta used quantitative 5'-RACE with molecular barcodes. TCRdb re-derived calls from the 5' RACE reads in MiXCR, one entry per CDR3 protein. The sample has roughly 250,000 distinct CDR3 sequences, 7.5% to 9% seen once. Deletions cut 6 bases from V and 0 bases from J, with 14 bases between. CDR1 and CDR2 from the germline V gene are SQVTM and ANQGSEA. The CDR3 loop spans 14 amino acids. Sample: blood, either unsorted or a sorted T cell fraction (not recorded which). The chain recombines TRBV29-1 with TRBJ1-1; D remains ambiguous. This TCR was recovered from a male donor with ankylosing spondylitis or in good health (not recorded which). CDR3 DNA sequence: TGCAGCGTCTTGACCAGGTCCATGAACACTGAAGCTTTCTTT. It codes for CSVLTRSMNTEAFF.